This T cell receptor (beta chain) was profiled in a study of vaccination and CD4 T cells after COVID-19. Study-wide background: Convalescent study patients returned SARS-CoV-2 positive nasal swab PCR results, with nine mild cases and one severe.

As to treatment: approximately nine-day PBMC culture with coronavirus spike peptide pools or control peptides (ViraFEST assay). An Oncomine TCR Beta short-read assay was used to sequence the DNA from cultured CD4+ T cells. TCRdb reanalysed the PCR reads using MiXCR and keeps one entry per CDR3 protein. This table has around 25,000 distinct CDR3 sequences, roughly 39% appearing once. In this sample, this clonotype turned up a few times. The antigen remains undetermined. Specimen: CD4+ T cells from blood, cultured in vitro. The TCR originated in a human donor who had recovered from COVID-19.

The CDR3 nucleotides are TGTGCCAGCAGCCCTGGCCTTAACTACGAGCAGTACTTC. Translated, it gives CASSPGLNYEQYF. The chain carries TRBV11-3 and TRBJ2-7; D not certain. This CDR3 spans 13 amino acids. CDR1 and CDR2 from the germline V gene are SGHNT and YENEEA. Trimming removed 5 bases at V and 3 bases at J, with 11 bases between. The full variable domain, completed using reference TRBV11-3 and TRBJ2-7, is EAGVVQSPRYKIIEKKQPVAFWCNPISGHNTLYWYLQNLGQGPELLIRYENEEAVDDSQLPKDRFSAERLKGVDSTLKIQPAELGDSAVYLCASSPGLNYEQYFGPGTRLTVT.